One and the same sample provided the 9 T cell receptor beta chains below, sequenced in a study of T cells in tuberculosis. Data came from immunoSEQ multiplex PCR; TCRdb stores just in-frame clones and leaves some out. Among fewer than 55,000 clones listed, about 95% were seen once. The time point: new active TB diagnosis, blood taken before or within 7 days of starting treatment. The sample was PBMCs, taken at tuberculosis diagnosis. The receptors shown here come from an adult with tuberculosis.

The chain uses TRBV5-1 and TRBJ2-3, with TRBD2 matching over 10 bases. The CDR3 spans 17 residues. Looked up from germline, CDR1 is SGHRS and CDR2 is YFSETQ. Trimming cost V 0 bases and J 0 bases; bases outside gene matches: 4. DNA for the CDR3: TGCGCCAGCAGCTTGGAACGACTAGCGGGCAGCACAGATACGCAGTATTTT. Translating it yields CASSLERLAGSTDTQYF.

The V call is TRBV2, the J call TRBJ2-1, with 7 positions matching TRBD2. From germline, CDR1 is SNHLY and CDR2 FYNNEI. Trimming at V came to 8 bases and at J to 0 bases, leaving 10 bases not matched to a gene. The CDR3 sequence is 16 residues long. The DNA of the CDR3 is TGTGCCAGCGGGGGGGGGACTCGGAGCTCCTACAATGAGCAGTTCTTC. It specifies CASGGGTRSSYNEQFF. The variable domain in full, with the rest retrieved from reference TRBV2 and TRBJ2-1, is EPEVTQTPSHQVTQMGQEVILRCVPISNHLYFYWYRQILGQKVEFLVSFYNNEISEKSEIFDDQFSVERPDGSNFTLKIRSTKLEDSAMYFCASGGGTRSSYNEQFFGPGTRLTVL.

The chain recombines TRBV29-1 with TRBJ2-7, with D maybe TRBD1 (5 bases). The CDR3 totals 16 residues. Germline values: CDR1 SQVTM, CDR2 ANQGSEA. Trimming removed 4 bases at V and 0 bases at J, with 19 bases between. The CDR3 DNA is TGCAGCGTTGTAGGGTCAGGGTTGACGGGCTCCTACGAGCAGTACTTC. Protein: CSVVGSGLTGSYEQYF.

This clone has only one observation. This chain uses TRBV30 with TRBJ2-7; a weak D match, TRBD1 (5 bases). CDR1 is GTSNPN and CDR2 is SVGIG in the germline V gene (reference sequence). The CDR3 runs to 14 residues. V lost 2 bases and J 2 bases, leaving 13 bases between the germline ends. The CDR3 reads CAWSSLTETYEQYF. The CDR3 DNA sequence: TGTGCCTGGAGTTCGTTGACAGAAACCTACGAGCAGTACTTC.

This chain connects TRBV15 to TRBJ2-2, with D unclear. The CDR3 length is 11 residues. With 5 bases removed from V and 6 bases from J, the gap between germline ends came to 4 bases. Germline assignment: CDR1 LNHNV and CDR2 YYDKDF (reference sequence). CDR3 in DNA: TGTGCCACCAGCCTCGCCGGGGAGCTGTTTTTT. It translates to CATSLAGELFF. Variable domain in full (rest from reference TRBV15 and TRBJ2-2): DAMVIQNPRYQVTQFGKPVTLSCSQTLNHNVMYWYQQKSSQAPKLLFHYYDKDFNNEADTPDNFQSRRPNTSFCFLDIRSPGLGDTAMYLCATSLAGELFFGEGSRLTVL.

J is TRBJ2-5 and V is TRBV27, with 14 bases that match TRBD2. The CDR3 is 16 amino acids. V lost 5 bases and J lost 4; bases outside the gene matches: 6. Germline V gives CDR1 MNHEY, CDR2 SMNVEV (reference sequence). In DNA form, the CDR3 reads TGTGCCAGCAGTCTAGGACTAGCGGGAGGCCCAGAGACCCAGTACTTC. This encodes CASSLGLAGGPETQYF.

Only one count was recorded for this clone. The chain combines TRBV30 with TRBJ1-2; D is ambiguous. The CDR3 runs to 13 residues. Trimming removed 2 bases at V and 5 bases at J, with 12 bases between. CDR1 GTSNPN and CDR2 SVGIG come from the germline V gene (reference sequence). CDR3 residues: CAWSPEVGYGYTF. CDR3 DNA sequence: TGTGCCTGGAGTCCCGAGGTTGGTTATGGCTACACCTTC.

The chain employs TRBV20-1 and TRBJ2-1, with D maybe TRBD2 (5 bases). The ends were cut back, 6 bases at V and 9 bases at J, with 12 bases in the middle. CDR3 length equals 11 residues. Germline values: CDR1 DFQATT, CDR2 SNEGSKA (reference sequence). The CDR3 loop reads CSAQSGFEQFF. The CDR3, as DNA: TGCAGTGCCCAATCGGGGTTTGAGCAGTTCTTC.

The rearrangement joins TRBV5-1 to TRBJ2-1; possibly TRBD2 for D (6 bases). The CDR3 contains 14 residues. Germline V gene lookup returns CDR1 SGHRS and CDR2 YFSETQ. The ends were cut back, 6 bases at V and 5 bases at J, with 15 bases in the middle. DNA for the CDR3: TGCGCCAGCAATATGGGAGGCCTTAACAATGAGCAGTTCTTC. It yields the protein CASNMGGLNNEQFF.